One and the same sample provided the 9 T cell receptor beta chains below, sequenced in a study of OX40 agonist ivuxolimab in advanced cancers. Data came from immunoSEQ multiplex PCR; TCRdb stores just in-frame clones and leaves some out. The data show approximately 91,000 clones, around 90% seen once. The sample consisted of CD4+ or CD8+ T cells sorted from blood, taken in a trial of the OX40 agonist ivuxolimab. The receptors come from an adult with an advanced solid tumor such as melanoma, head and neck, liver or kidney cancer.

The V and J genes are TRBV7-2 and TRBJ2-5, with D possibly being TRBD2 (6 bases). Germline CDR1 SGHTA, CDR2 FQGNSA. The CDR3 has 15 amino acids. V dropped 5 bases and J dropped 4 bases, with 17 bases sitting between them. The CDR3, as DNA: TGTGCCAGCAGCCCCCGGGACTCTGAGGGAGAGACCCAGTACTTC. Its protein is CASSPRDSEGETQYF. Together with reference TRBV7-2 and TRBJ2-5, the CDR3 gives the full variable domain: GAGVSQSPSNKVTEKGKDVELRCDPISGHTALYWYRQSLGQGLEFLIYFQGNSAPDKSGLPSDRFSAERTGGSVSTLTIQRTQQEDSAVYLCASSPRDSEGETQYFGPGTRLLVL.

Here the CDR3 reads CASSVIRAGYTF. The CDR3 DNA reads TGTGCCAGCAGTGTCATAAGGGCCGGCTACACCTTC. The chain is built from TRBV6-1 and TRBJ1-2; no definite D call. Between the trimmed V and J ends, which lost 4 bases and 8 bases, there was a span of 11 bases. The CDR3 totals 12 residues. CDR1 MNHNS and CDR2 SASEGT come from the germline V gene.

This rearrangement joins TRBV6-1 to TRBJ2-7; 8 bases line up with TRBD1. Germline CDR1 is MNHNS and CDR2 is SASEGT. Trimming took 8 bases from V and 5 from J; bases not matched to a gene: 8. The CDR3 covers 13 residues. DNA of the CDR3: TGTGCCAGCCGTGGGACAGGTCGCGACGAGCAGTACTTC. Amino acids: CASRGTGRDEQYF.

The chain joins TRBV5-1 to TRBJ2-7; D ambiguous. The CDR3 is 12 amino acids. With 0 bases removed from V and 3 bases from J, the gap between germline ends came to 4 bases. The V gene's germline CDR1 is SGHRS and CDR2 YFSETQ. The CDR3 reads CASSLDGYEQYF. As DNA, the CDR3 is TGCGCCAGCAGCTTGGACGGCTACGAGCAGTACTTC.

The chain links TRBV27 to TRBJ1-3, with D uncertain. This CDR3 contains 16 residues. V lost 2 bases, J lost 1 base, and 12 bases lay in between. CDR1 MNHEY and CDR2 SMNVEV come from the germline V gene (reference sequence). The CDR3 is CASSLGTTGSGNTIYF. The CDR3 DNA reads as TGTGCCAGCAGTTTAGGCACCACTGGTTCTGGAAACACCATATATTTT.

The chain has TRBV6-1 and TRBJ2-7; D is unclear. The V and J ends lost 8 bases and 0 bases respectively, with 8 bases between them. From germline, CDR1 is MNHNS and CDR2 SASEGT. This CDR3 comprises 12 residues. CDR3 nucleotide sequence: TGTGCCAGCTTCAGGAGCTCCTACGAGCAGTACTTC. It yields the protein CASFRSSYEQYF.

The rearrangement links TRBV7-9 to TRBJ1-5, with D tentatively TRBD1 (5 bases). V was shortened by 5 bases and J by 7 bases, with 15 bases between the two germline ends. This CDR3 region has 14 residues. The germline V gene encodes CDR1 SEHNR and CDR2 FQNEAQ (reference sequence). The CDR3 reads CASSGGETDQPQHF. CDR3 in DNA: TGTGCCAGCAGCGGAGGGGAAACAGACCAGCCCCAGCATTTT.

This clone was recorded once. The chain uses TRBV7-9 and TRBJ2-7; TRBD1 might be the D (6 bases). This CDR3 has 16 amino acids. Germline lookup yields CDR1 SEHNR and CDR2 FQNEAQ (reference sequence). V lost 5 bases to trimming and J lost 1 base, with 18 bases between them. The CDR3 nucleotides are TGTGCCAGCAGCCCATTAAACAGGGTTACTTCCTACGAGCAGTACTTC. Protein product: CASSPLNRVTSYEQYF.

The chain links TRBV29-1 to TRBJ1-1; D is uncertain. The V gene's germline CDR1 is SQVTM and CDR2 ANQGSEA. This CDR3 comprises 15 residues. Trimming stripped 6 bases from V and 2 bases from J, with 19 bases between. The CDR3 spells CSVQKNGLVNTEAFF. CDR3 sequence (DNA): TGCAGCGTCCAAAAAAACGGGTTAGTAAACACTGAAGCTTTCTTT. The entire variable domain, with the rest obtained from reference TRBV29-1 and TRBJ1-1, is as follows: SAVISQKPSRDICQRGTSLTIQCQVDSQVTMMFWYRQQPGQSLTLIATANQGSEATYESGFVIDKFPISRPNLTFSTLTVSNMSPEDSSIYLCSVQKNGLVNTEAFFGQGTRLTVV.